Below, 25 T cell receptor beta chains from the same sample are listed, as sequenced in a study of cytotoxic CD8 clonotypes in ibrutinib-treated CLL. Produced via immunoSEQ multiplex PCR; TCRdb's table is partial and in-frame only. The profile shows about 72,000 clones, 68% of them singletons. Specimen: PBMCs, collected after 12 months of ibrutinib treatment. These receptor sequences come from a human donor with chronic lymphocytic leukemia.

This chain connects TRBV2 to TRBJ1-1; D is unresolved. Trimming took 3 bases from V and 5 from J, leaving 16 bases between them. The length of the CDR3 is 15 residues. CDR1 and CDR2 (germline): SNHLY, FYNNEI. This chain's CDR3 is CASSDSFLLGTEAFF. CDR3 DNA sequence: TGTGCCAGCAGTGACAGTTTCCTTCTCGGGACTGAAGCTTTCTTT.

This clone was counted once. This chain joins TRBV9 and TRBJ1-5; 10 nucleotides agree with TRBD1. The CDR3 spans 14 residues. Germline V gives CDR1 SGDLS, CDR2 YYNGEE. V trimming: 4 bases; J trimming: 6 bases; junction bases outside the gene matches: 4. This chain's CDR3 is CASSMDRGGQPQHF. The CDR3 DNA follows: TGTGCCAGCAGCATGGACAGGGGGGGTCAGCCCCAGCATTTT. Combining the CDR3 with reference TRBV9 and TRBJ1-5 gives the whole variable domain DSGVTQTPKHLITATGQRVTLRCSPRSGDLSVYWYQQSLDQGLQFLIQYYNGEERAKGNILERFSAQQFPDLHSELNLSSLELGDSALYFCASSMDRGGQPQHFGDGTRLSIL.

The chain carries TRBV10-3 and TRBJ2-3, with D maybe TRBD1 (7 bases). Germline V gene sequence: CDR1 ENHRY, CDR2 SYGVKD. V lost 8 bases and J 1 base, leaving 10 bases between the germline ends. This CDR3 has 13 amino acids. CDR3 sequence reads: CAIGGTGTDTQYF. CDR3 nucleotides: TGTGCCATCGGGGGGACAGGCACAGATACGCAGTATTTT.

The chain has TRBV2 and TRBJ1-1; a weak D match, TRBD1 (6 bases). Germline lookup yields CDR1 SNHLY and CDR2 FYNNEI. V lost 6 bases and J 9 bases, leaving 17 bases between the germline ends. The CDR3 runs 13 residues. CDR3: CASSPETGIKAFF. The CDR3 DNA follows: TGTGCCAGCAGCCCCGAAACAGGGATTAAAGCTTTCTTT.

A few counts support this clone. The chain combines TRBV7-8 with TRBJ1-6, with D tentatively TRBD1 (6 bases). V was trimmed by 1 base and J by 5 bases, leaving 12 bases between them. The CDR3 spans 16 residues. CDR1 SGHVS and CDR2 FQNEAQ come from the germline V gene. The CDR3 DNA reads as TGTGCCAGCAGCTTAGGGGGGGCGCGGGATAATTCACCCCTCCACTTT. Encoded protein: CASSLGGARDNSPLHF.

The chain is built from TRBV2 and TRBJ2-3; TRBD2 matches at 7 bases. CDR3 length: 13 residues. V shed 7 bases, J shed 1 base, and the junction held 2 bases outside the gene matches. CDR1 SNHLY and CDR2 FYNNEI come from the germline V gene. The CDR3 DNA reads TGTGCCAGCAATGGGGGGGGCACAGATACGCAGTATTTT. Protein sequence: CASNGGGTDTQYF.

The chain carries TRBV21-1 and TRBJ2-1; the D call of TRBD2 is as the table states it, not checked on the DNA. TRBV21-1 is tagged as a pseudogene. The CDR3 loop spans 13 amino acids. This chain's CDR3 is CASRKRENNEQFF. CDR3 nucleotides: TGTGCCAGCAGAAAGAGAGAGAACAATGAGCAGTTCTTC.

The chain has TRBV10-3 and TRBJ2-3, with D perhaps TRBD2 (5 bases). The germline gives CDR1 ENHRY, CDR2 SYGVKD. Trimming took off 5 bases at V and 2 bases at J, with 11 bases between the two ends. CDR3 size: 14 residues. The CDR3 protein is CAISSSGITDTQYF. CDR3 nucleotide sequence: TGTGCCATCAGTTCCAGCGGAATCACAGATACGCAGTATTTT.

This clone came up a few times. This chain joins TRBV19 and TRBJ1-2; tentatively, D is TRBD1 (6 bases). Germline V gene sequence: CDR1 LNHDA, CDR2 SQIVND (reference sequence). The V and J ends lost 11 bases and 7 bases respectively, with 14 bases between them. The CDR3 loop spans 11 amino acids. The CDR3 DNA reads TGTGCCGCTCAAGGGGGTAGTGGCTACACCTTC. It translates to CAAQGGSGYTF.

The chain couples TRBV28 to TRBJ2-3; 10 positions match TRBD2. Germline loops: CDR1 MDHEN, CDR2 SYDVKM. With V trimmed by 6 bases and J by 2 bases, 11 bases remained unmatched. The CDR3 is 17 residues long. The CDR3 nucleotides are TGTGCCAGCAGACTGATAAGCGGGGGGGTCCCCACAGATACGCAGTATTTT. This translates into CASRLISGGVPTDTQYF.

The chain carries TRBV19 and TRBJ1-1, with a weak D call TRBD1 (5 bases). Germline V gene lookup returns CDR1 LNHDA and CDR2 SQIVND (reference sequence). V lost 5 bases to trimming and J lost 4 bases, with 17 bases between them. The CDR3 has 15 residues. CDR3 DNA: TGTGCCAGTAGTCCAAAAGCCGGGGGAGGCACTGAAGCTTTCTTT. It translates to CASSPKAGGGTEAFF.

The chain employs TRBV7-8 and TRBJ2-7, with D hard to call. V was pared by 4 bases and J by 6 bases, with 13 bases between. CDR3 length equals 13 residues. Germline V gives CDR1 SGHVS, CDR2 FQNEAQ. The DNA of the CDR3 is TGTGCCAGCAGCTCATCCCCCCTTGGCGAGCAGTACTTC. Its protein is CASSSSPLGEQYF.

The rearrangement joins TRBV7-8 to TRBJ2-7; TRBD1 agrees at 7 bases. With V trimmed by 4 bases and J by 2 bases, 14 bases remained unmatched. Germline-derived CDR1 and CDR2 are SGHVS and FQNEAQ. This CDR3 comprises 17 residues. The CDR3 sequence: CASSSTRIQGRTYEQYF. The DNA of the CDR3 is TGTGCCAGCAGCTCTACGAGGATACAGGGGCGAACCTACGAGCAGTACTTC.

The J gene is TRBJ2-7, the V gene TRBV7-3; no clear D gene. Germline lookup yields CDR1 SGHTA and CDR2 FQGTGA. The CDR3 runs to 13 residues. V shed 0 bases and J shed 4 bases, with 7 bases lying between them. CDR3 bases: TGTGCCAGCAGCTTAACTGCCGGATACGAGCAGTACTTC. It yields the protein CASSLTAGYEQYF.

This clone counts as medium-sized. The chain carries TRBV11-2 and TRBJ1-1, with D tentatively TRBD1 (5 bases). This CDR3 has 14 residues. The ends were cut back, 4 bases at V and 5 bases at J, with 14 bases in the middle. Per germline, CDR1 SGHAT and CDR2 FQNNGV. The CDR3 protein is CASSWDGFGTEAFF. The CDR3 region has the DNA TGTGCCAGCAGCTGGGACGGTTTTGGTACTGAAGCTTTCTTT.

V gene TRBV7-6 combines with J gene TRBJ1-5; maybe TRBD1 (5 bases). From germline, CDR1 is SGHVS and CDR2 FNYEAQ. Trimming stripped 3 bases from V and 5 bases from J, with 11 bases between. CDR3 length: 14 amino acids. DNA of the CDR3: TGTGCCAGCAGCTTCATTGGAGGGGATCAGCCCCAGCATTTT. Protein sequence: CASSFIGGDQPQHF.

With respect to this clone: An end of the junction does not agree with germline; a read error may underlie this. J is TRBJ1-4 and V is TRBV7-9, with TRBD1 matching over 7 bases. CDR3 length: 14 amino acids. Germline CDR1 and CDR2: SEHNR and FQNEAQ (reference sequence). The CDR3 loop reads CASSPQNDRASQIF. The DNA for the CDR3 is TGTGCCAGCAGCCCCCAAAACGACAGGGCCTCTCAGATTTTT.

The chain uses TRBV11-2 and TRBJ2-3; D might be TRBD2 (5 bases). The V gene lost 7 bases and the J gene lost 0 bases, with 8 bases spanning the gap. Germline V gene lookup returns CDR1 SGHAT and CDR2 FQNNGV. This CDR3 is built from 13 residues. CDR3 sequence: CASTGGSTDTQYF. The CDR3 coding sequence is TGTGCCAGCACCGGAGGTAGCACAGATACGCAGTATTTT. Complete variable domain (other parts from reference TRBV11-2 and TRBJ2-3): EAGVAQSPRYKIIEKRQSVAFWCNPISGHATLYWYQQILGQGPKLLIQFQNNGVVDDSQLPKDRFSAERLKGVDSTLKIQPAKLEDSAVYLCASTGGSTDTQYFGPGTRLTVL.

The chain combines TRBV30 with TRBJ1-5, with D perhaps TRBD1 (6 bases). The CDR3 length is 15 residues. Germline V lookup: CDR1 GTSNPN, CDR2 SVGIG (reference sequence). V shed 0 bases and J shed 5 bases, with 14 bases lying between them. The CDR3 loop is CAWSVSYRVHQPQHF. Written as DNA, the CDR3 is TGTGCCTGGAGTGTCTCTTACAGGGTCCATCAGCCCCAGCATTTT.

The rearrangement uses TRBV7-3 and TRBJ2-7; D unclear. The germline V and J ends were trimmed by 8 bases and 6 bases, with 8 bases remaining between them. The CDR3 is 10 residues long. The germline gives CDR1 SGHTA, CDR2 FQGTGA. DNA for the CDR3: TGTGCCAGCGGATGGGGCGAGCAGTACTTC. It yields the protein CASGWGEQYF.

J is TRBJ2-5 and V is TRBV2; TRBD1 matches 9 bases. Germline V gene lookup returns CDR1 SNHLY and CDR2 FYNNEI. There are 14 residues in the CDR3. V lost 7 bases and J lost 5; bases outside the gene matches: 8. CDR3 amino acids: CASTGTGPEETQYF. The CDR3 region has the DNA TGTGCCAGCACCGGGACAGGGCCAGAGGAGACCCAGTACTTC. Drawing the rest from reference TRBV2 and TRBJ2-5, the complete variable domain is EPEVTQTPSHQVTQMGQEVILRCVPISNHLYFYWYRQILGQKVEFLVSFYNNEISEKSEIFDDQFSVERPDGSNFTLKIRSTKLEDSAMYFCASTGTGPEETQYFGPGTRLLVL.

The V and J genes are TRBV14 and TRBJ2-1, with D perhaps matching TRBD1 or TRBD2 (5 bases each). The germline gives CDR1 SGHDN, CDR2 FVKESK. This CDR3 spans 15 amino acids. V lost 1 base and J 14 bases, leaving 21 bases between the germline ends. DNA for the CDR3: TGTGCCAGCAGCCAAGGACGGCTCTCCGGGACCGAGAAGTTCTTC. Encoded protein: CASSQGRLSGTEKFF.

The chain joins TRBV2 to TRBJ1-4, with D possibly being TRBD1 (5 bases). With 0 bases removed from V and 7 bases from J, the gap between germline ends came to 9 bases. The CDR3 covers 14 residues. The germline CDR1 and CDR2 sequences are SNHLY and FYNNEI. CDR3 DNA: TGTGCCAGCAGTGAAGCGGGGGGAGCTGAAAAACTGTTTTTT. Its protein is CASSEAGGAEKLFF. The whole variable domain, filled in from reference TRBV2 and TRBJ1-4, reads EPEVTQTPSHQVTQMGQEVILRCVPISNHLYFYWYRQILGQKVEFLVSFYNNEISEKSEIFDDQFSVERPDGSNFTLKIRSTKLEDSAMYFCASSEAGGAEKLFFGSGTQLSVL.

The rearrangement links TRBV10-3 to TRBJ2-7, with 8 positions matching TRBD2. The CDR3 totals 15 residues. CDR1 is ENHRY and CDR2 is SYGVKD in the germline V gene. V dropped 3 bases and J dropped 2; count of bases not matched to a gene: 6. CDR3: CAISDTGLETYEQYF. CDR3 sequence (DNA): TGTGCCATCAGTGACACGGGACTAGAAACCTACGAGCAGTACTTC.

This rearrangement joins TRBV28 to TRBJ2-7; TRBD1 might be the D (5 bases). The CDR3 covers 15 residues. From germline, CDR1 is MDHEN and CDR2 SYDVKM. V was cut by 5 bases and J by 3 bases, with 17 bases left in between. CDR3 in amino acids: CASSVSGLRGYEQYF. The CDR3 bases are TGTGCCAGCAGTGTGTCAGGGCTTAGGGGCTACGAGCAGTACTTC.